Following are 4 T cell receptor beta chains from one sample sequenced in a study of OX40 agonist ivuxolimab in advanced cancers. Some clones are missing from TCRdb's copy, which holds only in-frame ones; the method was immunoSEQ multiplex PCR. The repertoire holds more than 100,000 clones, with 90% to 95% as singletons. The sample consisted of CD4+ or CD8+ T cells sorted from blood, taken in a trial of the OX40 agonist ivuxolimab. These receptors were collected from an adult with an advanced solid tumor such as melanoma, head and neck, liver or kidney cancer.

The chain recombines TRBV7-6 with TRBJ2-3, with TRBD2 as a possible D gene (6 bases). CDR1 and CDR2 from the germline V gene are SGHVS and FNYEAQ. The length of the CDR3 is 12 residues. Between the trimmed V and J ends, which lost 6 bases and 5 bases, there was a span of 9 bases. CDR3 DNA: TGTGCCAGCAGTAGGAGGGGAGATACGCAGTATTTT. As protein: CASSRRGDTQYF.

This clone is a singleton in its sample. The J gene is TRBJ2-7, the V gene TRBV7-2; the D gene is possibly TRBD1 (5 bases). The CDR3 consists of 14 residues. V lost 1 base to trimming and J lost 4 bases, with 11 bases between them. The germline V gene has CDR1 SGHTA and CDR2 FQGNSA. Written as DNA, the CDR3 is TGTGCCAGCAGCTTAGTGCAGGGATCGTACGAGCAGTACTTC. Encoded protein: CASSLVQGSYEQYF.

The V call is TRBV6-5, the J call TRBJ2-7; D not resolved. The V end lost 8 bases, the J end lost 3 bases, and 20 bases lay between the germline ends. This CDR3 region has 15 residues. CDR1 MNHEY and CDR2 SVGAGI come from the germline V gene. For the CDR3, the DNA is TGTGCCAGCTCTCCTATTCTGGGGTTCAGCTACGAGCAGTACTTC. Its protein is CASSPILGFSYEQYF.

V and J are TRBV7-8 and TRBJ2-3; a weak D match, TRBD1 (5 bases). Germline V CDR1 and CDR2: SGHVS, FQNEAQ. Trimming left V 2 bases short and J 2 bases short, with 11 bases between. There are 15 residues in the CDR3. CDR3: CASSLRQGPTDTQYF. The CDR3 region has the DNA TGTGCCAGCAGCTTACGGCAGGGCCCCACAGATACGCAGTATTTT.